The next 13 T cell receptor beta chains were all read from a single sample in a study of persistence of HIV-infected CD4 T cells. Their cognate antigens are unknown. An overlapping HIV-1 Gag peptide pool stimulated these cells at approximately 1 ug/peptide/mL. CD40L-negative CD69-negative CD45RO-high memory CD4+ T cells were sorted as populations depleted of antigen-responding cells. Sequencing used immunoSEQ version 4 in survey mode. TCRdb's table, derived via immunoSEQ multiplex PCR, lists solely in-frame clones and lacks some. The repertoire holds 64,000 or so clones, with more than 70% as singletons. Sequences were derived from CD4+ T cells sorted from PBMCs after roughly 19-hour stimulation, sampled from a patient who received antiretroviral therapy. The origin of the receptors is an adult man with HIV who was CMV-seropositive.

The chain recombines TRBV28 with TRBJ2-3; 11 nucleotides align to TRBD1. V lost 8 bases, J lost 2 bases, and 18 bases stayed unmatched. This CDR3 is 19 amino acids long. Germline V gives CDR1 MDHEN, CDR2 SYDVKM. The DNA of the CDR3 is TGTGCCAGCCCCCCCCCTCCTGGGACAGGGGGTGGGGACACAGATACGCAGTATTTT. Its translation: CASPPPPGTGGGDTDTQYF.

The rearrangement uses TRBV28 and TRBJ2-5, with D hard to call. The CDR3 spans 12 residues. Germline V gives CDR1 MDHEN, CDR2 SYDVKM. V lost 4 bases, J lost 5 bases, and 8 bases lay in between. CDR3 amino acids: CASSSIFETQYF. In nucleotides, the CDR3 is TGTGCCAGCAGTTCCATTTTTGAGACCCAGTACTTC.

The chain's CDR3 is CASSLDRLAGANNEQFF. The CDR3 region has the DNA TGTGCCAGCAGCTTAGATCGCCTAGCGGGGGCCAACAATGAGCAGTTCTTC. The chain uses TRBV11-2 and TRBJ2-1; 10 bases agree with TRBD2. The CDR3 is 17 amino acids. J was trimmed by 5 bases and V by 0 bases; bases with no gene match: 7. Per germline, CDR1 SGHAT and CDR2 FQNNGV.

The rearrangement joins TRBV6-5 to TRBJ1-2; no clear D gene. CDR3 length: 12 amino acids. CDR1 is MNHEY, CDR2 SVGAGI, per germline. Trimming left V 5 bases short and J 2 bases short, with 6 bases between. CDR3 region: CASSTQNYGYTF. Written as DNA, the CDR3 is TGTGCCAGCAGTACACAAAACTATGGCTACACCTTC.

The chain carries TRBV6-5 and TRBJ1-1, with D tentatively TRBD1 (6 bases). CDR3 length: 13 residues. The V gene lost 9 bases and the J gene lost 3 bases, with 14 bases spanning the gap. Looked up from germline, CDR1 is MNHEY and CDR2 is SVGAGI. The CDR3 here is CASMTGGDTEAFF. Here the CDR3 DNA reads TGTGCCAGTATGACAGGCGGGGACACTGAAGCTTTCTTT.

The rearrangement joins TRBV14 to TRBJ1-1, with a tentative D call TRBD1 (5 bases). The CDR3 spans 13 residues. Trimming pared 5 bases from V and 4 bases from J, leaving 11 bases between. Looked up from germline, CDR1 is SGHDN and CDR2 is FVKESK. As DNA, the CDR3 is TGTGCCAGCAGCTCCTACAGGTTCACTGAAGCTTTCTTT. It yields the protein CASSSYRFTEAFF.

V is TRBV4-2 and J is TRBJ2-1, with a weak D call TRBD1 (6 bases). V lost 0 bases, J lost 5 bases, and 11 bases lay in between. CDR1 and CDR2 from the germline V gene are LGHNA and YNFKEQ. CDR3 size: 15 residues. CDR3 sequence (DNA): TGTGCCAGCAGCCAAGAGGTGGACAGTCACAATGAGCAGTTCTTC. It encodes CASSQEVDSHNEQFF.

This clone has just a few counts. The V and J genes are TRBV18 and TRBJ2-2; D is undetermined. The germline V gene has CDR1 KGHSH and CDR2 LQKENI. Trimming stripped 3 bases from V and 8 bases from J, with 16 bases between. This CDR3 comprises 15 residues. The DNA for the CDR3 is TGTGCCAGCTCACCTGCCGGGTCACCCCGGGGGGAGCTGTTTTTT. As protein: CASSPAGSPRGELFF.

The chain employs TRBV6-5 and TRBJ2-1; the D gene could be TRBD1 or TRBD2 (7 bases each). The CDR3 loop spans 15 amino acids. Germline loops: CDR1 MNHEY, CDR2 SVGAGI. V was trimmed by 8 bases and J by 10 bases, leaving 24 bases between them. The CDR3 sequence: CASPGGTGVPFEQFF. In DNA form, the CDR3 reads TGTGCCAGCCCGGGGGGAACAGGGGTTCCTTTCGAGCAGTTCTTC.

V usage is TRBV28 and J usage is TRBJ2-7; TRBD1 might be the D (5 bases). The V end lost 7 bases, the J end lost 3 bases, and 13 bases lay between the germline ends. CDR1 MDHEN and CDR2 SYDVKM come from the germline V gene. CDR3 length equals 13 residues. The CDR3 protein is CASTTNRIYEQYF. The DNA of the CDR3 is TGTGCCAGCACAACTAACAGGATCTACGAGCAGTACTTC.

V usage is TRBV7-6 and J usage is TRBJ1-1; D uncertain. The V end was cut by 3 bases, the J end by 6 bases, with 11 bases between. Germline CDR1 reads SGHVS; CDR2 reads FNYEAQ. CDR3 length equals 13 residues. The CDR3 coding sequence is TGTGCCAGCAGCTTTGCGGCGGTGTCTGAAGCTTTCTTT. It translates to CASSFAAVSEAFF.

The V call is TRBV28, the J call TRBJ1-5; 7 bases fit TRBD1. The CDR3 covers 15 residues. Germline V gene lookup returns CDR1 MDHEN and CDR2 SYDVKM. V was clipped by 4 bases and J by 7 bases; unmatched bases: 10. The CDR3 coding sequence is TGTGCCAGCAGTTCTGGGACAGCCTTTGGCCAGCCCCAGCATTTT. It yields the protein CASSSGTAFGQPQHF.

V gene TRBV5-1 combines with J gene TRBJ1-1, with D maybe TRBD1 (5 bases). The CDR3 length is 15 residues. CDR1 SGHRS and CDR2 YFSETQ come from the germline V gene. V was trimmed by 2 bases and J by 0 bases, leaving 11 bases between them. CDR3 sequence: CASSLGDLVNTEAFF. DNA for the CDR3: TGCGCCAGCAGCTTAGGGGATCTAGTGAACACTGAAGCTTTCTTT.